This T cell receptor beta chain was sequenced in a study of shared clonotypes between healthy human individuals. Germline CDR1 MNHEY, CDR2 SMNVEV (reference sequence). The CDR3 covers 15 residues. With V trimmed by 6 bases and J by 1 base, 8 bases remained unmatched. Repertoires were generated with immunoSEQ multiplex PCR, while TCRdb's copy carries only in-frame clones and drops some. The data show 2,500,000 or so clones, around 90% seen once. The receptor was derived from a man aged 18-30 years in good health. Some clones in this sample may be carry-over from other donors' samples. Sequenced: naive CD4+ T cells from PBMCs. As to subset: CD45RA+ positively selected. The V gene is TRBV27, the J gene TRBJ2-7; 8 bases are shared with TRBD1. CDR3 protein: CASSRGRRESYEQYF. The CDR3 DNA is TGTGCCAGCAGCAGGGGGCGAAGAGAGTCCTACGAGCAGTACTTC.